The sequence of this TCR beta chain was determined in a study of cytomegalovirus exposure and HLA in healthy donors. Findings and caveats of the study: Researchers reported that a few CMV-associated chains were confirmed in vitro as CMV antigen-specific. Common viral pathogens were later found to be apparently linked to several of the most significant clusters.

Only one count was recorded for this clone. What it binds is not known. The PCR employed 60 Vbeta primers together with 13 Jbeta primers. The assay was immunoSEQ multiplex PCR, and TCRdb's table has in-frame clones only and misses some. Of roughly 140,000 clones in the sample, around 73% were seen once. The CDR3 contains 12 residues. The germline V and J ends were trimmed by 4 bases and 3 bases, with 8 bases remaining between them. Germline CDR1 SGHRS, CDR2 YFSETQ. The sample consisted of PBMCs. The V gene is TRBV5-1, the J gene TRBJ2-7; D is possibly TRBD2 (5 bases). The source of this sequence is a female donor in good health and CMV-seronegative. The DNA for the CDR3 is TGCGCCAGCAGCCCCGGGGTCTACGAGCAGTACTTC. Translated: CASSPGVYEQYF.